This entry concerns a single T cell receptor (beta chain). The data belong to a study of blood T cell repertoires in COVID-19. Study in general: PBMCs, B-cell-depleted T cells, or T cells provided the cDNA or gDNA that made up the material.

After removal of 1 base from V and 6 bases from J, the junction contained 5 bases not matched to a gene. The CDR3 extends over 15 amino acids. The germline CDR1 and CDR2 sequences are KGHSH and LQKENI. Here immunoSEQ multiplex PCR was the method, and the copy in TCRdb shows in-frame clones only, minus some. The sample lists hundreds of thousands of clones; 80% to 85% were seen once. The V and J genes are TRBV18 and TRBJ2-1; 8 nucleotides align to TRBD2. The receptor was derived from a woman in her sixties with active or convalescent COVID-19. Specimen: peripheral blood. The CDR3 bases are TGTGCCAGCTCACCACGCGGGGGGCCGCCCAATGAGCAGTTCTTC. It translates to CASSPRGGPPNEQFF. Drawing the rest from reference TRBV18 and TRBJ2-1, the complete variable domain is NAGVMQNPRHLVRRRGQEARLRCSPMKGHSHVYWYRQLPEEGLKFMVYLQKENIIDESGMPKERFSAEFPKEGPSILRIQQVVRGDSAAYFCASSPRGGPPNEQFFGPGTRLTVL.